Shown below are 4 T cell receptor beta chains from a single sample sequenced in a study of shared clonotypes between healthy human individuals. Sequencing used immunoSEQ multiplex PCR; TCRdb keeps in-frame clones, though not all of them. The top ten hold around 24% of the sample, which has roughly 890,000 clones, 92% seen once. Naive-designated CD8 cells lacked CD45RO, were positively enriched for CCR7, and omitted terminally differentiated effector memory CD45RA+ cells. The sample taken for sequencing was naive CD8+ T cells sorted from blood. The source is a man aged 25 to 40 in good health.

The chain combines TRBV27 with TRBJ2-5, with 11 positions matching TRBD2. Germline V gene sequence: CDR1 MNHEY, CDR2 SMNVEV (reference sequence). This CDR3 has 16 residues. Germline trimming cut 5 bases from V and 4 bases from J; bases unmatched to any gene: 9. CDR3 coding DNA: TGTGCCAGCAGTCCCGTTAGCGGGAGGGTCCGAGAGACCCAGTACTTC. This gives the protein CASSPVSGRVRETQYF.

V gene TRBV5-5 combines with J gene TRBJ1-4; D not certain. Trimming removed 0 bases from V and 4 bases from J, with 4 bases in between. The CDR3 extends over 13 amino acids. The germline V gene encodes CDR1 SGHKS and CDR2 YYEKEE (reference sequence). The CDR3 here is CASSLALNEKLFF. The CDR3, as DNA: TGTGCCAGCAGCTTGGCCCTTAATGAAAAACTGTTTTTT.

CDR3 sequence: CASSLWGSQETQYF. Here the CDR3 DNA reads TGTGCCAGCAGCTTATGGGGGAGCCAAGAGACCCAGTACTTC. J is TRBJ2-5 and V is TRBV7-6, with D possibly called TRBD1 or TRBD2 (5 bases each). The germline V gene has CDR1 SGHVS and CDR2 FNYEAQ. This CDR3 has 14 residues. Trimming removed 2 bases from V and 1 base from J, with 8 bases in between.

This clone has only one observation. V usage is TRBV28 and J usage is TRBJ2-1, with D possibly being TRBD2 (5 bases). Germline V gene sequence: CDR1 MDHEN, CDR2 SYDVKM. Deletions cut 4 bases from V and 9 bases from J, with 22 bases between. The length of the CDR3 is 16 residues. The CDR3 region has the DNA TGTGCCAGCAGTTCCCCCCCCCAGTCCCCGGAGGCTGAGCAGTTCTTC. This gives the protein CASSSPPQSPEAEQFF.